This TCR beta chain was found in a study of identical twins. Per the germline V gene, CDR1 is SGHRS and CDR2 is YFSETQ. Trimming removed 1 base from V and 5 bases from J, with 10 bases in between. The CDR3 spans 13 residues. TCRdb passed the 5' RACE reads through MiXCR, listing each CDR3 protein once. The repertoire includes hundreds of thousands of distinct CDR3 sequences, roughly an eighth of them detected once, and about 1.5% sits in the top ten. Findings of the study overall: Memory repertoires showed no such pattern, whereas abundant cord blood beta clonotypes carried fewer insertions. Interpretation of the results relied on cross-sectional statistical analysis and not on following the same donors.

Healthy Caucasians provided all donations. In its sample, this clonotype was seen many times. Its target is unknown. These data were also filed under a second study, of yellow fever vaccine responses in identical twins.

Input material: PBMCs. The clonotype originates from a young woman in good health. This chain joins TRBV5-1 and TRBJ2-7, with a tentative D call TRBD1 (5 bases). CDR3 protein: CASSLILGDEQYF. The CDR3 region has the DNA TGCGCCAGCAGCTTGATCCTAGGGGACGAGCAGTACTTC. Complete variable domain (other parts from reference TRBV5-1 and TRBJ2-7): KAGVTQTPRYLIKTRGQQVTLSCSPISGHRSVSWYQQTPGQGLQFLFEYFSETQRNKGNFPGRFSGRQFSNSRSEMNVSTLELGDSALYLCASSLILGDEQYFGPGTRLTVT.